These T cell receptor beta chains were read from a single sample in a study of fetal regulatory T cell absence and autoimmunity. TCRdb's copy holds only in-frame clones and misses some; the assay was immunoSEQ multiplex PCR. The table records about 95,000 clones, about two thirds of them present only once. The sequencing sample was made of pancreas tissue. Receptors were obtained from a male donor with IPEX syndrome. Both conserved end residues are part of each CDR3.

J	length	V	CDR3
TRBJ1-5	15	TRBV11-3	CASSLGDRGNQPQHF
TRBJ2-1	13	TRBV27	CASSLPVYNEQFF
TRBJ2-5	15	TRBV7-2	CASSPRGSLQETQYF
TRBJ2-1	16	TRBV7-2	CASSFGRRGGFNEQFF
TRBJ2-7	13	TRBV5-1	CASSQDYDYEQYF
TRBJ2-3	15	TRBV6-1	CASSEWLADTDTQYF
TRBJ1-1	11	TRBV30	CAWRQGQEAFF
TRBJ1-1	17	TRBV4-3	CASSQDVLRSWNTEAFF
TRBJ1-2	12	TRBV5-1	CASSLARDGYTF
TRBJ2-7	14	TRBV6-1	CASSLTSGGYEQYF
TRBJ2-2	15	TRBV4-2	CASSQGLAETGELFF
TRBJ1-2	13	TRBV10-2	CASSERREYGYTF
TRBJ2-5	15	TRBV10-2	CASSPGLAGTKTQYF
TRBJ2-3	15	TRBV7-2	CASSWTSGSTDTQYF
TRBJ1-1	15	TRBV29-1	CSVEGSRGRNTEAFF
TRBJ1-1	13	TRBV6-5	CAARGYMNTEAFF
TRBJ2-2	13	TRBV7-2	CASSLQTTGELFF
TRBJ2-1	15	TRBV11-2	CASSLGYYLWDEQFF
TRBJ1-6	15	TRBV27	CASSPRMFDNSPLHF
TRBJ1-1	14	TRBV6-5	CASSRTGMNTEAFF
TRBJ1-5	16	TRBV6-1	CASSEAGTYSNQPQHF
TRBJ2-1	14	TRBV10-3	CAISDGTSGPPLIF
TRBJ1-1	20	TRBV14	CASSQDWGGQGAKWNTEAFF
TRBJ2-7	15	TRBV18	CASSRPAGGYNEQYF
TRBJ2-1	19	TRBV27	CASSLIPPPLAGGYNEQFF
TRBJ1-1	16	TRBV4-3	CASSREPQGAYTEAFF
TRBJ2-7	16	TRBV7-6	CASSLFPGGPAYEQYF
TRBJ1-2	17	TRBV5-4	CASSPPGQGILRGGYTF
TRBJ2-3	16	TRBV5-1	CASSLLASSGADTQYF
TRBJ2-5	11	TRBV5-6	CASSFPETQYF
TRBJ1-2	14	TRBV6-4	CASRRTGLVYGYTF
TRBJ2-7	14	TRBV5-6	CASSFGTSSYEQYF
TRBJ1-1	13	TRBV2	CASATLAYTEAFF
TRBJ2-1	16	TRBV5-6	CASSDFQGLFYNEQFF
TRBJ2-1	13	TRBV5-1	CASRPLVYNEQFF
TRBJ1-2	12	TRBV6-1	CASSVRDYGYTF
TRBJ2-3	16	TRBV4-3	CASSQDSGGGTDTQYF
TRBJ1-2	13	TRBV30	CAWSEDSNYGYTF
TRBJ1-2	14	TRBV2	CATPPQTGSYGYTF
TRBJ2-1	14	TRBV7-6	CASSLAFGVHEQFF
TRBJ2-7	14	TRBV11-3	CASSYGTGADEQYF
TRBJ2-1	14	TRBV9	CASSPGRPYNEQFF
TRBJ2-3	16	TRBV27	CASSPLGVEGTDTQYF
TRBJ2-7	15	TRBV19	CASSIDALAGNEQYF
TRBJ2-5	15	TRBV15	CATSRDGGLQETQYF
TRBJ2-3	15	TRBV5-1	CASSPASLSTDTQYF
TRBJ1-1	12	TRBV29-1	CSVEGQNTEAFF
TRBJ2-7	14	TRBV5-1	CASSLGQGADEQYF
TRBJ1-6	16	TRBV4-3	CASSQEGRTYNSPLHF
TRBJ2-5	15	TRBV30	CAWSVLDTYQETQYF
TRBJ1-2	13	TRBV6-5	CASSYGPKYGYTF
TRBJ1-1	14	TRBV27	CASSLLPLNTEAFF
TRBJ1-2	17	TRBV18	CASSARGSASANYGYTF
TRBJ2-5	15	TRBV9	CASSVGTSGRETQYF
TRBJ1-2	17	TRBV12-5	CASGLPGQGDYIYGYTF
TRBJ2-2	16	TRBV12-1	CASSAGQQSNTGELFF
TRBJ1-2	12	TRBV5-1	CASSLDNYGYTF